This passage covers 32 T cell receptor beta chains from one sample sequenced in a study of response to subunit inactivated influenza vaccine. TCRdb processed the RT-PCR reads anew with MiXCR; each CDR3 protein has one entry. The sample lists 500,000 to 700,000 distinct CDR3 sequences, approximately 20% occurring once. This sample was also put to use in a study of T cells expressing NK-cell markers. Per that study: It was by 5'RACE template switching with UMIs that TCR beta cDNA was made.

The sequences come from CD4+ T cells sorted from PBMCs, collected roughly 13 days after vaccination. The origin of the receptors is a man between 50 and 59 years old who received an inactivated influenza vaccine.

The rearrangement links TRBV5-6 to TRBJ2-7; D ambiguous. Trimming took 3 bases from V and 4 from J, leaving 17 bases between them. The CDR3 has 15 amino acids. Germline CDR1 reads SGHDT; CDR2 reads YYEEEE. The DNA of the CDR3 is TGTGCCAGCAGCTCCAGAATTAGGACCTCTTACGAGCAGTACTTC. This encodes CASSSRIRTSYEQYF.

In its sample, this clonotype was seen a few times. This rearrangement joins TRBV3-1 to TRBJ2-1; D is unresolved. V was trimmed by 0 bases and J by 2 bases, leaving 8 bases between them. The CDR3 has 15 amino acids. CDR1 and CDR2 from the germline V gene are LGHDT and YNNKEL (reference sequence). This CDR3 is CASSQDPTAYNEQFF. CDR3 DNA sequence: TGTGCCAGCAGCCAAGATCCCACCGCCTACAATGAGCAGTTCTTC.

The chain couples TRBV28 to TRBJ2-7; 7 bases align to TRBD2. The junction had 9 bases not matched to a gene; V was cut back by 7 bases and J by 0 bases. In germline, CDR1 is MDHEN, CDR2 SYDVKM. This CDR3 is built from 15 residues. This CDR3 is CASTVGGGSSYEQYF. The CDR3 bases are TGTGCCAGCACCGTGGGGGGAGGGAGCTCCTACGAGCAGTACTTC.

The DNA of the CDR3 is TGTGCCACCAGTGATTTGCGTCCCGAATTCAACGGGCCAGATACGCAGTATTTT. Amino acids: CATSDLRPEFNGPDTQYF. The chain is built from TRBV24-1 and TRBJ2-3, with D unclear. This CDR3 has 18 residues. The V gene lost 0 bases and the J gene lost 4 bases, with 19 bases spanning the gap. Per germline, CDR1 KGHDR and CDR2 SFDVKD.

The chain couples TRBV6-1 to TRBJ1-5, with 10 bases that match TRBD1. Trimming took 4 bases from V and 4 from J; bases not matched to a gene: 7. Germline V lookup: CDR1 MNHNS, CDR2 SASEGT. The CDR3 covers 16 residues. CDR3 loop: CASSGAGTGVNQPQHF. The CDR3 region has the DNA TGTGCCAGCAGTGGGGCCGGGACAGGGGTGAATCAGCCCCAGCATTTT.

This CDR3 reads CAIQTSPGKTGELFF. CDR3 bases: TGTGCCATCCAAACTTCTCCAGGGAAGACCGGGGAGCTGTTTTTT. The chain couples TRBV10-3 to TRBJ2-2, with D possibly matching TRBD1 (5 bases). The CDR3 has 15 amino acids. Trimming shortened V by 8 bases and J by 5 bases, and 18 bases separated the two germline ends. Germline assignment: CDR1 ENHRY and CDR2 SYGVKD.

This clonotype has only a few counts. J is TRBJ2-7 and V is TRBV5-6; perhaps TRBD1 as D (6 bases). This CDR3 contains 16 residues. Germline V gene sequence: CDR1 SGHDT, CDR2 YYEEEE. With 6 bases removed from V and 1 base from J, the gap between germline ends came to 20 bases. Here the CDR3 DNA reads TGTGCCAGCATCAATTCCGCAGGGGTTAGATCCTACGAGCAGTACTTC. Its translation is CASINSAGVRSYEQYF.

This clonotype was counted between two and nine times. The rearrangement links TRBV4-1 to TRBJ1-2; D perhaps matches TRBD1 (5 bases). The V and J ends lost 5 bases and 3 bases respectively, with 13 bases between them. Germline CDR1 MGHRA, CDR2 YSYEKL. This CDR3 contains 14 residues. In DNA form, the CDR3 reads TGCGCCAGCAGCTCGGGGGTTTTGTACTATGGCTACACCTTC. It is translated as CASSSGVLYYGYTF.

The genes are TRBV11-2 and TRBJ1-1, with 10 bases aligning to TRBD1. The CDR3 runs 17 residues. CDR1 is SGHAT, CDR2 FQNNGV, per germline. V lost 5 bases to trimming and J lost 5 bases; unmatched junction nucleotides: 14. The CDR3, as DNA: TGTGCCAGCAGCATAGGGACAGGGGCCAACTTGATGACTGAAGCTTTCTTT. This sequence encodes CASSIGTGANLMTEAFF.

This rearrangement joins TRBV20-1 to TRBJ2-3; the D is unclear. CDR3 length: 14 amino acids. Between the trimmed V and J ends, which lost 6 bases and 0 bases, there was a span of 13 bases. CDR1 DFQATT and CDR2 SNEGSKA come from the germline V gene (reference sequence). The CDR3 loop reads CSAQIGTSTDTQYF. CDR3 bases: TGCAGTGCCCAAATCGGAACTAGCACAGATACGCAGTATTTT.

The chain joins TRBV10-3 to TRBJ2-1; D uncertain. Germline values: CDR1 ENHRY, CDR2 SYGVKD. This CDR3 is built from 18 residues. Trimming pared 0 bases from V and 3 bases from J, leaving 18 bases between. CDR3 bases: TGTGCCATCAGTGAGTCGTATTCGTCTATTGCGATCTACAATGAGCAGTTCTTC. Translating it yields CAISESYSSIAIYNEQFF.

CDR3 in DNA: TGTGCCAGCACCCCTACCTTTTTAGTCTATGGCTACACCTTC. Translated, it gives CASTPTFLVYGYTF. The V and J genes are TRBV7-2 and TRBJ1-2; D uncertain. V lost 7 bases, J lost 4 bases, and 16 bases lay in between. Germline loops: CDR1 SGHTA, CDR2 FQGNSA. The CDR3 is 14 amino acids. Together with reference TRBV7-2 and TRBJ1-2, the CDR3 gives the full variable domain: GAGVSQSPSNKVTEKGKDVELRCDPISGHTALYWYRQSLGQGLEFLIYFQGNSAPDKSGLPSDRFSAERTGGSVSTLTIQRTQQEDSAVYLCASTPTFLVYGYTFGSGTRLTVV.

The sample holds a few counts of this clonotype. This chain connects TRBV27 to TRBJ2-1; possibly TRBD1 or TRBD2 for D (5 bases each). From germline, CDR1 is MNHEY and CDR2 SMNVEV (reference sequence). Trimming stripped 6 bases from V and 6 bases from J, with 24 bases between. The CDR3 is made up of 17 amino acids. DNA for the CDR3: TGTGCCAGCAGCCACTCGAGGGGCATCGAATCGGCCAATGAGCAGTTCTTC. Translating it yields CASSHSRGIESANEQFF.

V is TRBV5-1 and J is TRBJ2-2; perhaps TRBD1 as D (5 bases). With 0 bases removed from V and 5 bases from J, the gap between germline ends came to 11 bases. Germline V gene sequence: CDR1 SGHRS, CDR2 YFSETQ. The CDR3 is 15 amino acids. The CDR3 protein is CASSLVQEWTGELFF. As DNA, the CDR3 is TGCGCCAGCAGCTTGGTACAGGAGTGGACCGGGGAGCTGTTTTTT.

This clonotype came up a few times. The V call is TRBV28, the J call TRBJ2-1; possibly TRBD1 or TRBD2 for D (6 bases each). This CDR3 contains 14 residues. V shed 5 bases and J shed 6 bases, with 14 bases lying between them. Germline V gene sequence: CDR1 MDHEN, CDR2 SYDVKM. CDR3 amino acids: CASSEGGPFNEQFF. In nucleotides, the CDR3 is TGTGCCAGCAGTGAGGGGGGACCTTTCAATGAGCAGTTCTTC.

This clonotype was seen a handful of times. The chain uses TRBV5-1 and TRBJ2-7; D remains unclear. Trimming removed 1 base from V and 5 bases from J, with 10 bases in between. Germline loops: CDR1 SGHRS, CDR2 YFSETQ. The CDR3 length is 13 residues. This CDR3 reads CASSLKLGDEQYF. For the CDR3, the DNA is TGCGCCAGCAGCTTGAAACTGGGCGACGAGCAGTACTTC.

This clonotype has a single count. V usage is TRBV12-3 or TRBV12-4 and J usage is TRBJ2-1; 10 bases agree with TRBD2. With 6 bases clipped from V and 7 bases from J, the junction kept 9 bases outside the gene matches. The CDR3 is made up of 15 amino acids. CDR3 loop: CASSPGGAGGNEQFF. The CDR3 DNA reads TGTGCCAGCAGCCCGGGGGGAGCGGGGGGGAATGAGCAGTTCTTC.

This clonotype was detected many times. This chain links TRBV28 with TRBJ2-3; TRBD1 matches 9 bases. Germline-derived CDR1 and CDR2 are MDHEN and SYDVKM. CDR3 length equals 15 residues. V lost 2 bases, J lost 6 bases, and 6 bases stayed unmatched. The DNA of the CDR3 is TGTGCCAGCAGTTTAATTACAGGGGGCCTGGATACGCAGTATTTT. It translates to CASSLITGGLDTQYF.

The chain joins TRBV19 to TRBJ2-6; D remains unclear. The CDR3 extends over 19 amino acids. Trimming left V 3 bases short and J 0 bases short, with 18 bases between. Germline CDR1 and CDR2: LNHDA and SQIVND (reference sequence). The chain's CDR3 is CASSIPPPGISSGANVLTF. The CDR3 DNA reads TGTGCCAGTAGTATTCCCCCGCCAGGAATAAGCTCTGGGGCCAACGTCCTGACTTTC.

The CDR3 region has the DNA TGTGCCAGCAGTCGGACAGGGGAACCCTACGAGCAGTACTTC. Translating gives CASSRTGEPYEQYF. The chain has TRBV12-3 or TRBV12-4 and TRBJ2-7; TRBD1 agrees at 9 bases. The CDR3 contains 14 residues. The ends lost 5 bases at V and 2 bases at J; junction bases unmatched: 4.

This clonotype was seen a few times. The chain uses TRBV7-2 and TRBJ1-2; 7 bases match TRBD1. Germline CDR1 is SGHTA and CDR2 is FQGNSA. This CDR3 comprises 14 residues. Germline trimming cut 6 bases from V and 6 bases from J; bases unmatched to any gene: 10. The CDR3 sequence is CASRRDSGVDGYTF. The CDR3 nucleotides read TGTGCCAGCAGACGGGACAGTGGGGTGGATGGCTACACCTTC. Based on the CDR3 plus reference TRBV7-2 and TRBJ1-2, the full variable domain is GAGVSQSPSNKVTEKGKDVELRCDPISGHTALYWYRQSLGQGLEFLIYFQGNSAPDKSGLPSDRFSAERTGGSVSTLTIQRTQQEDSAVYLCASRRDSGVDGYTFGSGTRLTVV.

This clonotype was seen a few times. This sequence joins TRBV4-1 and TRBJ1-1, with 7 bases identical to TRBD1. V lost 4 bases, J lost 2 bases, and 7 bases stayed unmatched. The CDR3 contains 15 residues. Germline values: CDR1 MGHRA, CDR2 YSYEKL. CDR3 protein: CASSREGARNTEAFF. CDR3 nucleotides: TGCGCCAGCAGCCGAGAGGGGGCGCGTAACACTGAAGCTTTCTTT.

This clonotype was observed a few times. The V and J genes are TRBV29-1 and TRBJ2-6; D is uncertain. V lost 3 bases to trimming and J lost 0 bases, with 6 bases between them. Looked up from germline, CDR1 is SQVTM and CDR2 is ANQGSEA. The CDR3 is 14 residues long. The CDR3 DNA sequence: TGCAGCGTTGACGTGAGCTCTGGGGCCAACGTCCTGACTTTC. Translation gives CSVDVSSGANVLTF.

This sequence joins TRBV5-1 and TRBJ2-4; 13 positions match TRBD2. This CDR3 is built from 15 residues. J lost 6 bases, V lost 5 bases, and 5 bases had no gene match. The V gene's germline CDR1 is SGHRS and CDR2 YFSETQ. As DNA, the CDR3 is TGCGCCAGCAGACTAGCGGGAGGGTCGGGAAACATTCAGTACTTC. Translation: CASRLAGGSGNIQYF.

This clonotype was seen only once. A much bigger clone sits one base away, suggesting this may be a read error. V usage is TRBV10-3 and J usage is TRBJ2-3; D might be TRBD2 (6 bases). V was trimmed by 5 bases and J by 0 bases, leaving 15 bases between them. The V gene's germline CDR1 is ENHRY and CDR2 SYGVKD. This CDR3 contains 16 residues. This chain's CDR3 is CAISYSGGESTDTQYF. DNA of the CDR3: TGTGCCATCAGTTATTCGGGCGGGGAAAGCACAGATACGCAGTATTTT.

This clonotype turned up a few times. CDR3 coding DNA: TGTGCCAGCAGACCAACAGGACTCCAAGAGACCCAGTACTTC. This encodes CASRPTGLQETQYF. V is TRBV7-9 and J is TRBJ2-5, with D tentatively TRBD1 or TRBD2 (5 bases each). Germline V CDR1 and CDR2: SEHNR, FQNEAQ (reference sequence). The CDR3 has 14 amino acids. Trimming removed 6 bases from V and 1 base from J, with 12 bases in between.

This sequence joins TRBV24-1 and TRBJ1-5; D unresolved. Germline loops: CDR1 KGHDR, CDR2 SFDVKD. The CDR3 has 14 amino acids. Deletions cut 6 bases from V and 3 bases from J, with 11 bases between. The CDR3 loop is CATSQAGANQPQHF. The CDR3 nucleotides read TGTGCCACCAGTCAGGCCGGAGCCAATCAGCCCCAGCATTTT.

This chain links TRBV2 with TRBJ2-5; TRBD1 is a possible D gene (6 bases). Germline V gene data show CDR1 as SNHLY and CDR2 as FYNNEI. The CDR3 sequence is 14 residues long. The ends were cut back, 5 bases at V and 7 bases at J, with 17 bases in the middle. The chain's CDR3 is CASSYREGGATQYF. The CDR3, as DNA: TGTGCCAGCAGTTACAGGGAAGGCGGCGCGACCCAGTACTTC.

This rearrangement joins TRBV28 to TRBJ2-7, with 7 nucleotides matching TRBD2. With 2 bases clipped from V and 4 bases from J, the junction kept 5 bases outside the gene matches. CDR3 length equals 14 residues. The V gene's germline CDR1 is MDHEN and CDR2 SYDVKM. The CDR3 DNA follows: TGTGCCAGCAGTTTACGGGCGGGAGCTTACGAGCAGTACTTC. Protein product: CASSLRAGAYEQYF.

The chain recombines TRBV12-3 or TRBV12-4 with TRBJ1-5; the D is unclear. The CDR3 has 14 amino acids. V lost 6 bases, J lost 4 bases, and 13 bases lay in between. CDR3 bases: TGTGCCAGCAGCCCGGGTGGGTTGAATCAGCCCCAGCATTTT. Its translation is CASSPGGLNQPQHF.

V is TRBV5-1 and J is TRBJ1-1, with 10 bases fitting TRBD1. V lost 3 bases, J lost 5 bases, and 7 bases stayed unmatched. This CDR3 spans 15 amino acids. Germline V gene data show CDR1 as SGHRS and CDR2 as YFSETQ. The CDR3 bases are TGCGCCAGCAGCTCCGGGACAGGGGTTATGACTGAAGCTTTCTTT. Its protein product is CASSSGTGVMTEAFF.

There are a few counts of this clonotype. The chain carries TRBV20-1 and TRBJ2-7, with 7 nucleotides matching TRBD2. The V segment lost 5 bases and the J segment 6 bases; nucleotides outside the gene matches: 1. This CDR3 region has 10 residues. The germline CDR1 and CDR2 sequences are DFQATT and SNEGSKA (reference sequence). The CDR3 sequence is CSAGGGEQYF. Written as DNA, the CDR3 is TGCAGTGCTGGGGGGGGCGAGCAGTACTTC.